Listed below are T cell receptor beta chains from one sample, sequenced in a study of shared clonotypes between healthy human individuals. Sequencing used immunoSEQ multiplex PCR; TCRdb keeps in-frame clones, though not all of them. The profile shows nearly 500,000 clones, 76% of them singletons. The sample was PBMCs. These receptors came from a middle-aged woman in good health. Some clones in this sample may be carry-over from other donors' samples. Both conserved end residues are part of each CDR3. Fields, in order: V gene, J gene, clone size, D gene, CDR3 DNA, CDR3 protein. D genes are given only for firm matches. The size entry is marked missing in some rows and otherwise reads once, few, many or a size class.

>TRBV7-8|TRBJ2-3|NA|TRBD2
TGTGCCAGCAGCTCATCTAGCGGGAGAGTGGCAGATACGCAGTATTTT
CASSSSSGRVADTQYF
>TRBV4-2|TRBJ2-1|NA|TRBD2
TGTGCCAGCAGCCAAGAGAAGTGGGGGACTAGCGGGAGGAGGACCTACAATGAGCAGTTCTTC
CASSQEKWGTSGRRTYNEQFF
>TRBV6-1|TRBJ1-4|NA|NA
TGTGCCAGCAGTGAAGTTGGGAAACTGTTTTTT
CASSEVGKLFF
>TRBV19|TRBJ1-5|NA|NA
TGTGCCAGTAGTCCCACGAGGATCGGTCAGCCCCAGCATTTT
CASSPTRIGQPQHF
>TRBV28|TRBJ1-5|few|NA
TGTGCCAGCAGTTTAGGTGTCGGGAGATTGAATCAGCCCCAGCATTTT
CASSLGVGRLNQPQHF
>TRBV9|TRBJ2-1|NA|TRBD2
TGTGCCAGCAGCCCTAGCGGATTCTCCTACAATGAGCAGTTCTTC
CASSPSGFSYNEQFF
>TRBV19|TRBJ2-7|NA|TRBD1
TGTGCCAGTAGTATGAAGCGGACAGGGACCGACGAGCAGTACTTC
CASSMKRTGTDEQYF
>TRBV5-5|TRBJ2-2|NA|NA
TGTGCCAGCAGGGCTAACACCGGGGAGCTGTTTTTT
CASRANTGELFF
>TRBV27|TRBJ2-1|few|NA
TGTGCCAGCAGTTTGAGGAGAACCTACAATGAGCAGTTCTTC
CASSLRRTYNEQFF
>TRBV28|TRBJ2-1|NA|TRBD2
TGTGCCAGCAGTAGGGGACTAGTGATCGCCGATGAGCAGTTCTTC
CASSRGLVIADEQFF
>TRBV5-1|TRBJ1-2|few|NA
TGCGCCAGCAGCCCCGACGGATTAGGCCACTATGGCTACACCTTC
CASSPDGLGHYGYTF
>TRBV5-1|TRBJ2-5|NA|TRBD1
TGCGCCAGCAGCTCTGCCGGGACAGAAGAGACCCAGTACTTC
CASSSAGTEETQYF
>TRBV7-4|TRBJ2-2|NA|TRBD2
TGTGCCAGCAGTTTTATCGAGCGGGAGAGAGAGCTGTTTTTT
CASSFIERERELFF
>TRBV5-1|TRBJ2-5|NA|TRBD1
TGCGCCAGCAGCTTGGGGACAGGGGTTGTCGAGACCCAGTACTTC
CASSLGTGVVETQYF
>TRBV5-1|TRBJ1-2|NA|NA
TGCGCCAGCTCCAGTGGGGTACTCTTCCTAATTAACTATGGCTACACCTTC
CASSSGVLFLINYGYTF
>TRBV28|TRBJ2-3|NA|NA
TGTGCCAGCACCCCTGGGGTTAGGGGCACAGATACGCAGTATTTT
CASTPGVRGTDTQYF
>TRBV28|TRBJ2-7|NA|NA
TGTGCCAGCAGTTTATGGTCGACAAACGAGCAGTACTTC
CASSLWSTNEQYF
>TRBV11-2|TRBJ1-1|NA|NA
TGTGCCAGCAGCCCAATCCCAACGGGGAACACTGAAGCTTTCTTT
CASSPIPTGNTEAFF
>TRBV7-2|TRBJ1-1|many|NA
TGTGCCAGCAGCTTAAACACTGAAGCTTTCTTT
CASSLNTEAFF
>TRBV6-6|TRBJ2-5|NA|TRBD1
TGTGCCAGCAGAGAGACCGTGGGACAGCAAGAGACCCAGTACTTC
CASRETVGQQETQYF
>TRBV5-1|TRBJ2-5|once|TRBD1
TGCGCCAGCAGCGTTCTCCCGGGACAGGAAGAGACCCAGTACTTC
CASSVLPGQEETQYF
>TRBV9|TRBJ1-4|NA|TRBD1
TGTGCCAGCAGCGGCGGACAGGGGAGTCATGAAAAACTGTTTTTT
CASSGGQGSHEKLFF
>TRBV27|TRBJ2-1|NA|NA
TGTGCCAGCAGTTTTAACAGCTACAATGAGCAGTTCTTC
CASSFNSYNEQFF
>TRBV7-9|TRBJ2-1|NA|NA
TGTGCCAGCAGCCGAGTAGGCGCGGGCAATGAGCAGTTCTTC
CASSRVGAGNEQFF
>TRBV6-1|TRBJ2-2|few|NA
TGTGCCAGCAGTCTCCTGGGGGGCCTCCCCGGGGAGCTGTTTTTT
CASSLLGGLPGELFF
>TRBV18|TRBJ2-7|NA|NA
TGTGCCAGCTCACCGGGACGGCAGGGCGCCTACGAGCAGTACTTC
CASSPGRQGAYEQYF
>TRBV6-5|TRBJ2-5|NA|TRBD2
TGTGCCAGCGCTCCCGGACTAGCGGTACAAGAGACCCAGTACTTC
CASAPGLAVQETQYF
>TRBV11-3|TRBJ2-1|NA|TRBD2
TGTGCCAGCAGCTTTTCGACTAGCGGGAGGATCAATGAGCAGTTCTTC
CASSFSTSGRINEQFF
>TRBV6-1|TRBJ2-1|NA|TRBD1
TGTGCCAGCAGTGAAATGACAGGGGGGGCCAATGAGCAGTTCTTC
CASSEMTGGANEQFF
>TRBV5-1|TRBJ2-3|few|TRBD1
TGCGCCAGCAGCTGGACAGGGCCCAGCACAGATACGCAGTATTTT
CASSWTGPSTDTQYF
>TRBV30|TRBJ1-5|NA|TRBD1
TGTGCCTGGAGGGACCGGACAGGGGTGGGCAATCAGCCCCAGCATTTT
CAWRDRTGVGNQPQHF